The 13 T cell receptor beta chains below all came from one sample that was sequenced in a study of blood T cell repertoires in COVID-19. This table comes from immunoSEQ multiplex PCR, and its TCRdb copy is limited to in-frame clones, with some not included. The table lists roughly 210,000 clones, about nine tenths of them singletons. Material: peripheral blood. The receptor set was obtained from a man between 65 and 85 years old with acute or convalescent COVID-19.

The rearrangement uses TRBV19 and TRBJ2-3, with D tentatively TRBD2 (6 bases). Germline lookup yields CDR1 LNHDA and CDR2 SQIVND (reference sequence). The V end lost 5 bases, the J end lost 2 bases, and 14 bases lay between the germline ends. The CDR3 runs 15 residues. In DNA form, the CDR3 reads TGTGCCAGTAGTCCGGGACTTCGATCCACAGATACGCAGTATTTT. Amino acid sequence: CASSPGLRSTDTQYF.

The V gene is TRBV6-1, the J gene TRBJ2-1; a weak D match, TRBD2 (6 bases). This CDR3 has 14 amino acids. Per germline, CDR1 MNHNS and CDR2 SASEGT. Deletions cut 0 bases from V and 5 bases from J, with 8 bases between. The CDR3 loop reads CASSEAGGHNEQFF. In DNA, the CDR3 is TGTGCCAGCAGTGAAGCGGGGGGACACAATGAGCAGTTCTTC.

This clone occurred once. The chain is built from TRBV9 and TRBJ2-1, with D tentatively TRBD2 (6 bases). The CDR3 extends over 17 amino acids. Germline V lookup: CDR1 SGDLS, CDR2 YYNGEE. With 3 bases removed from V and 2 bases from J, the gap between germline ends came to 18 bases. CDR3 in amino acids: CASSAPLSGLAYNEQFF. The CDR3 nucleotides are TGTGCCAGCAGCGCTCCCCTGAGCGGGTTGGCCTACAATGAGCAGTTCTTC. The full variable domain, in which reference TRBV9 and TRBJ2-1 provide the parts outside the CDR3, is DSGVTQTPKHLITATGQRVTLRCSPRSGDLSVYWYQQSLDQGLQFLIQYYNGEERAKGNILERFSAQQFPDLHSELNLSSLELGDSALYFCASSAPLSGLAYNEQFFGPGTRLTVL.

Concerning this clone itself: This may come from a read error, since a much larger clone is one base off. The V and J genes are TRBV28 and TRBJ1-2, with a weak D call TRBD1 (6 bases). This CDR3 contains 12 residues. V shed 5 bases and J shed 5 bases, with 9 bases lying between them. Germline assignment: CDR1 MDHEN and CDR2 SYDVKM. CDR3 DNA: TGTGCCAGCAGTGAACAGGGTTATGGCTACACCTTC. Protein: CASSEQGYGYTF.

The rearrangement links TRBV18 to TRBJ2-1; 7 bases are a match to TRBD1. The V segment lost 5 bases and the J segment 0 bases; nucleotides outside the gene matches: 10. CDR3 length equals 17 residues. From germline, CDR1 is KGHSH and CDR2 LQKENI. The CDR3 DNA follows: TGTGCCAGCTCATCACAACAGGGGTTTAGCTCCTACAATGAGCAGTTCTTC. This translates into CASSSQQGFSSYNEQFF.

The rearrangement links TRBV5-4 to TRBJ2-5, with TRBD1 as a possible D gene (6 bases). The CDR3 consists of 15 residues. Germline CDR1 reads SGHNT; CDR2 reads YYREEE (reference sequence). The V and J ends lost 4 bases and 1 base respectively, with 14 bases between them. CDR3 nucleotides: TGTGCCAGCAGCCGATCATCGGACAGCCAAGAGACCCAGTACTTC. This encodes CASSRSSDSQETQYF.

This clone was detected a few times. The junction departs from germline at one end; a sequencing error may be responsible. The J gene is TRBJ2-1, the V gene TRBV28; D is uncertain. The CDR3 totals 10 residues. Germline lookup yields CDR1 MDHEN and CDR2 SYDVKM. CDR3 sequence: CASSFAHQIF. The CDR3 nucleotides read TGTGCCAGCAGTTTCGCCCATCAGATCTTC.

This clone has more than one count but fewer than ten. The rearrangement uses TRBV11-1 and TRBJ2-7; the D is unclear. The germline V and J ends were trimmed by 5 bases and 5 bases, with 13 bases remaining between them. CDR3 length: 13 residues. Germline V lookup: CDR1 SGHAT, CDR2 FQDESV (reference sequence). The CDR3 nucleotides are TGTGCCAGCAGCCGAACCCAGATAAACGAGCAGTACTTC. Protein product: CASSRTQINEQYF. The whole variable domain, remainder taken from reference TRBV11-1 and TRBJ2-7, is EAEVAQSPRYKITEKSQAVAFWCDPISGHATLYWYRQILGQGPELLVQFQDESVVDDSQLPKDRFSAERLKGVDSTLKIQPAELGDSAMYLCASSRTQINEQYFGPGTRLTVT.

The gene calls are TRBV6-6 and TRBJ1-1; no firm D call. This CDR3 contains 14 residues. The germline gives CDR1 MNHNY, CDR2 SVGAGI (reference sequence). Trimming shortened V by 6 bases and J by 6 bases, and 17 bases separated the two germline ends. The CDR3 DNA is TGTGCCAGCAGCCCAAAACGGGTGTCACCTGAAGCTTTCTTT. This sequence encodes CASSPKRVSPEAFF.

CDR3 amino acids: CASSSPETGGNYGYTF. For the CDR3, the DNA is TGTGCCAGCAGCTCCCCTGAGACAGGGGGCAACTATGGCTACACCTTC. The chain has TRBV5-6 and TRBJ1-2, with 10 bases lining up with TRBD1. The CDR3 is 16 residues long. With 3 bases clipped from V and 2 bases from J, the junction kept 7 bases outside the gene matches. Per germline, CDR1 SGHDT and CDR2 YYEEEE.

The CDR3, as DNA: TGTGCCAGCCTAGAAAGGGGGAAAACAAACACTGAAGCTTTCTTT. Encoded protein: CASLERGKTNTEAFF. This chain uses TRBV3-1 (or the pseudogene TRBV3-2) with TRBJ1-1; TRBD1 might be the D (6 bases). Germline V lookup: CDR1 LGHDT, CDR2 YNNKEL (reference sequence). The CDR3 consists of 15 residues. V was clipped by 8 bases and J by 2 bases, with 18 bases between them.

The chain recombines TRBV29-1 with TRBJ2-2; D uncertain. CDR3 length: 11 residues. Germline CDR1 is SQVTM and CDR2 is ANQGSEA. V lost 8 bases and J lost 6, with 10 bases in between. The chain's CDR3 is CSLRQAGELFF. CDR3 sequence (DNA): TGCAGCCTCCGTCAGGCCGGGGAGCTGTTTTTT.

CDR3 region: CASSEWGGVGATNEKLFF. In DNA, the CDR3 is TGTGCCAGCAGTGAATGGGGGGGTGTAGGGGCAACTAATGAAAAACTGTTTTTT. The genes are TRBV25-1 and TRBJ1-4; TRBD1 might be the D (5 bases). This CDR3 is built from 18 residues. Per the germline V gene, CDR1 is MGHDK and CDR2 is SYGVNS. Trimming took 1 base from V and 0 from J, leaving 15 bases between them.